These 27 T cell receptor beta chains were sequenced from one sample in a study of cytotoxic CD8 clonotypes in ibrutinib-treated CLL. Generated by immunoSEQ multiplex PCR, the TCRdb table keeps only in-frame clones and is missing some. The table lists over 65,000 clones, around two thirds of them singletons. Sequencing used PBMCs, obtained after 12 months of ibrutinib treatment. These receptors all come from a human donor with chronic lymphocytic leukemia.

This clone was picked up a small number of times. The V gene is TRBV6-1, the J gene TRBJ1-6; 8 nucleotides align to TRBD1. The germline V gene has CDR1 MNHNS and CDR2 SASEGT. V lost 7 bases and J lost 9; bases outside the gene matches: 8. The CDR3 length is 14 residues. Here the CDR3 DNA reads TGTGCCAGCACCGGGACAGGCCGTGGTTCACCCCTCCACTTT. Translation gives CASTGTGRGSPLHF.

This chain joins TRBV28 and TRBJ1-5; D is ambiguous. Germline lookup yields CDR1 MDHEN and CDR2 SYDVKM. This CDR3 comprises 12 residues. V lost 8 bases to trimming and J lost 1 base, with 6 bases between them. The CDR3 DNA sequence: TGTGCCAGCCCCGACAGCAATCAGCCCCAGCATTTT. It translates to CASPDSNQPQHF.

The chain links TRBV6-5 to TRBJ2-3; D is perhaps TRBD1 (6 bases). V was cut by 0 bases and J by 4 bases, with 11 bases left in between. Germline CDR1 is MNHEY and CDR2 is SVGAGI. The CDR3 loop spans 15 amino acids. The CDR3, as DNA: TGTGCCAGCAGTTACTCTCGGCAGGGGTCAGATACGCAGTATTTT. It encodes CASSYSRQGSDTQYF.

This chain links TRBV19 with TRBJ2-2; D may be TRBD1 or TRBD2 (6 bases each). The ends were cut back, 7 bases at V and 4 bases at J, with 25 bases in the middle. Germline V gene lookup returns CDR1 LNHDA and CDR2 SQIVND (reference sequence). This CDR3 contains 18 residues. The CDR3 nucleotides are TGTGCCAGTACCCGTGAGGGGGGTATTTATTTGGGCACCGGGGAGCTGTTTTTT. As protein: CASTREGGIYLGTGELFF.

This clone was detected a few times. The chain uses TRBV4-1 and TRBJ2-7; possible D gene TRBD2, 5 bases. Trimming removed 0 bases at V and 2 bases at J, with 11 bases between. Looked up from germline, CDR1 is MGHRA and CDR2 is YSYEKL. This CDR3 is 15 amino acids long. The CDR3 DNA reads TGCGCCAGCAGCCAAGATTGGCCGGGAACCTACGAGCAGTACTTC. Translating gives CASSQDWPGTYEQYF.

This clone was seen a handful of times. The chain recombines TRBV5-4 with TRBJ1-2; D unresolved. Germline values: CDR1 SGHNT, CDR2 YYREEE (reference sequence). The CDR3 contains 13 residues. The V gene lost 0 bases and the J gene lost 6 bases, with 9 bases spanning the gap. The DNA for the CDR3 is TGTGCCAGCAGCTTGGACAGACTGGATGGCTACACCTTC. This encodes CASSLDRLDGYTF.

The CDR3 loop reads CASSHGLAGGQGETQYF. The CDR3 bases are TGTGCCAGCAGCCACGGACTAGCGGGGGGCCAGGGGGAGACCCAGTACTTC. The chain is built from TRBV5-4 and TRBJ2-5; 14 positions match TRBD2. This CDR3 region has 17 residues. Per germline, CDR1 SGHNT and CDR2 YYREEE (reference sequence). The J segment lost 5 bases and the V segment lost 4 bases, leaving 10 bases of the junction unmatched. Drawing the rest from reference TRBV5-4 and TRBJ2-5, the complete variable domain is ETGVTQSPTHLIKTRGQQVTLRCSSQSGHNTVSWYQQALGQGPQFIFQYYREEENGRGNFPPRFSGLQFPNYSSELNVNALELDDSALYLCASSHGLAGGQGETQYFGPGTRLLVL.

This chain uses TRBV25-1 with TRBJ1-5; tentatively, D is TRBD1 (6 bases). The CDR3 has 14 amino acids. Trimming stripped 1 base from V and 4 bases from J, with 8 bases between. The germline V gene encodes CDR1 MGHDK and CDR2 SYGVNS. DNA for the CDR3: TGTGCCAGCAGTGAATGGGACACGAATCAGCCCCAGCATTTT. Amino acid sequence: CASSEWDTNQPQHF.

This chain links TRBV7-8 with TRBJ2-3; 16 bases map to TRBD2. Trimming took 5 bases from V and 6 from J; bases not matched to a gene: 8. This CDR3 is built from 17 residues. Germline CDR1 SGHVS, CDR2 FQNEAQ. The CDR3 coding sequence is TGTGCCAGCAGCGGAGGGACTAGCGGGGGGGCTGTGGATACGCAGTATTTT. It translates to CASSGGTSGGAVDTQYF.

This clone showed up just a few times. The chain recombines TRBV4-3 with TRBJ1-5; D is ambiguous. Germline V gene lookup returns CDR1 LGHNA and CDR2 YSLEER. V was cut by 3 bases and J by 7 bases, with 13 bases left in between. The CDR3 extends over 14 amino acids. CDR3 sequence (DNA): TGCGCCAGCAGCCAGACTTCGGGTAGGCAGCCCCAGCATTTT. Encoded protein: CASSQTSGRQPQHF.

This chain links TRBV19 with TRBJ1-1; the D gene is possibly TRBD1 (6 bases). Germline CDR1 and CDR2: LNHDA and SQIVND (reference sequence). The CDR3 has 14 amino acids. Trimming left V 6 bases short and J 5 bases short, with 16 bases between. CDR3 nucleotides: TGTGCCAGTAGCATCTCCAACACAGGGACTGAAGCTTTCTTT. Protein: CASSISNTGTEAFF.

The rearrangement uses TRBV4-1 and TRBJ1-3; weak D call: TRBD1 (5 bases). Germline V gives CDR1 MGHRA, CDR2 YSYEKL. This CDR3 contains 15 residues. The germline V and J ends were trimmed by 3 bases and 0 bases, with 9 bases remaining between them. This CDR3 is CASSQGDGSGNTIYF. For the CDR3, the DNA is TGCGCCAGCAGCCAGGGGGACGGCTCTGGAAACACCATATATTTT.

CDR3 region: CAISQLAGGDDTQYF. CDR3 sequence (DNA): TGTGCCATCAGTCAACTAGCGGGGGGGGATGATACGCAGTATTTT. The V and J genes are TRBV10-3 and TRBJ2-3; TRBD2 matches at 13 bases. The V gene's germline CDR1 is ENHRY and CDR2 SYGVKD. J lost 6 bases, V lost 5 bases, and 5 bases had no gene match. CDR3 length equals 15 residues.

The chain has TRBV6-5 and TRBJ2-1; maybe TRBD1 (7 bases). The length of the CDR3 is 15 residues. Trimming left V 5 bases short and J 6 bases short, with 17 bases between. In germline, CDR1 is MNHEY, CDR2 SVGAGI. The CDR3 reads CASSSSGGTGNEQFF. Here the CDR3 DNA reads TGTGCCAGCAGTAGCTCAGGGGGGACGGGCAATGAGCAGTTCTTC.

This rearrangement joins TRBV9 to TRBJ2-7; TRBD2 aligns across 7 bases. J lost 0 bases, V lost 3 bases, and 3 bases had no gene match. CDR3 size: 14 residues. Per germline, CDR1 SGDLS and CDR2 YYNGEE. The CDR3 bases are TGTGCCAGCAGCGAGGCGGGGGTCTCCTACGAGCAGTACTTC. Its protein is CASSEAGVSYEQYF. Full variable domain (missing parts from reference TRBV9 and TRBJ2-7): DSGVTQTPKHLITATGQRVTLRCSPRSGDLSVYWYQQSLDQGLQFLIQYYNGEERAKGNILERFSAQQFPDLHSELNLSSLELGDSALYFCASSEAGVSYEQYFGPGTRLTVT.

The rearrangement joins TRBV11-3 to TRBJ2-1; D is possibly TRBD2 (6 bases). Looked up from germline, CDR1 is SGHNT and CDR2 is YENEEA. This CDR3 comprises 13 residues. V lost 3 bases, J lost 4 bases, and 7 bases lay in between. This CDR3 reads CASSFGTYNEQFF. DNA of the CDR3: TGTGCCAGCAGCTTTGGGACTTACAATGAGCAGTTCTTC.

The V gene is TRBV5-1, the J gene TRBJ1-1; 9 bases map to TRBD1. The CDR3 is 16 residues long. With 0 bases clipped from V and 3 bases from J, the junction kept 6 bases outside the gene matches. Looked up from germline, CDR1 is SGHRS and CDR2 is YFSETQ. CDR3 loop: CASSLGFRTGDTEAFF. For the CDR3, the DNA is TGCGCCAGCAGCTTGGGTTTTAGGACAGGGGACACTGAAGCTTTCTTT.

The chain joins TRBV7-2 to TRBJ1-2; no clear D. This CDR3 is 14 amino acids long. V was cut by 1 base and J by 6 bases, with 12 bases left in between. Germline lookup yields CDR1 SGHTA and CDR2 FQGNSA. For the CDR3, the DNA is TGTGCCAGCAGCTTAGATCCTAGCGGCCATGGCTACACCTTC. Translating it yields CASSLDPSGHGYTF.

This clone has only one observation. The chain couples TRBV30 to TRBJ2-2; D remains unclear. This CDR3 is built from 13 residues. Germline V gene lookup returns CDR1 GTSNPN and CDR2 SVGIG (reference sequence). Trimming removed 2 bases at V and 11 bases at J, with 15 bases between. The CDR3 nucleotides read TGTGCCTGGAGTCAAAGGAGAACTCACGAGCTGTTTTTT. Its translation is CAWSQRRTHELFF.

The chain carries TRBV7-2 and TRBJ2-7, with 7 bases lining up with TRBD1. The CDR3 covers 15 residues. Per germline, CDR1 SGHTA and CDR2 FQGNSA. Trimming took 3 bases from V and 0 from J; bases not matched to a gene: 5. CDR3 in DNA: TGTGCCAGCAGCTTTCGGACAGGAGGCTCCTACGAGCAGTACTTC. Translating gives CASSFRTGGSYEQYF.

The chain has TRBV7-4 and TRBJ2-5, with 8 bases identical to TRBD2. Germline V CDR1 and CDR2: SGHVT, SQSDAQ. The junction had 13 bases not matched to a gene; V was cut back by 5 bases and J by 2 bases. There are 17 residues in the CDR3. The CDR3 DNA reads as TGTGCCAGCAGCCCAGAGGTTAGCGGGAACACTCAAGAGACCCAGTACTTC. Protein: CASSPEVSGNTQETQYF.

This chain connects TRBV7-8 to TRBJ1-5, with a tentative D call TRBD1 (5 bases). Trimming removed 5 bases at V and 11 bases at J, with 22 bases between. From germline, CDR1 is SGHVS and CDR2 FQNEAQ. This CDR3 is built from 15 residues. The CDR3 nucleotides read TGTGCCAGCAGCCGCGAGGAGACAGTGCTTGGGGCCCAGCATTTT. It yields the protein CASSREETVLGAQHF. The variable domain in full, with the rest retrieved from reference TRBV7-8 and TRBJ1-5, is GAGVSQSPRYKVAKRGQDVALRCDPISGHVSLFWYQQALGQGPEFLTYFQNEAQLDKSGLPSDRFFAERPEGSVSTLKIQRTQQEDSAVYLCASSREETVLGAQHFGDGTRLSIL.

The J gene is TRBJ1-1, the V gene TRBV20-1, with a weak D call TRBD1 (5 bases). V was trimmed by 7 bases and J by 7 bases, leaving 13 bases between them. The length of the CDR3 is 11 residues. Germline lookup yields CDR1 DFQATT and CDR2 SNEGSKA (reference sequence). CDR3 nucleotide sequence: TGCAGTGGCGGGACGGAATTTGAAGCTTTCTTT. This codes for CSGGTEFEAFF.

The chain is built from TRBV18 and TRBJ1-3, with D uncertain. Between the trimmed V and J ends, which lost 0 bases and 1 base, there was a span of 7 bases. Germline-derived CDR1 and CDR2 are KGHSH and LQKENI. This CDR3 is 15 amino acids long. The CDR3 reads CASSPPSVSGNTIYF. In DNA form, the CDR3 reads TGTGCCAGCTCACCACCGTCGGTGTCTGGAAACACCATATATTTT.

J is TRBJ1-1 and V is TRBV19; no reliable D call. Germline V gene sequence: CDR1 LNHDA, CDR2 SQIVND (reference sequence). Trimming pared 3 bases from V and 1 base from J, leaving 6 bases between. CDR3 length: 13 residues. The CDR3 is CASSMGGNTEAFF. The CDR3 nucleotides read TGTGCCAGTAGTATGGGAGGGAACACTGAAGCTTTCTTT. Full variable domain (outside the CDR3, taken from reference TRBV19 and TRBJ1-1): DGGITQSPKYLFRKEGQNVTLSCEQNLNHDAMYWYRQDPGQGLRLIYYSQIVNDFQKGDIAEGYSVSREKKESFPLTVTSAQKNPTAFYLCASSMGGNTEAFFGQGTRLTVV.

In this sample, this clone turned up a few times. V is TRBV18 and J is TRBJ1-2, with D possibly matching TRBD1 (5 bases). Trimming cost V 6 bases and J 10 bases, with 21 bases left between them. The CDR3 runs 14 residues. Germline V gene lookup returns CDR1 KGHSH and CDR2 LQKENI. In DNA form, the CDR3 reads TGTGCCAGCTCTCAACAAACGCAGGGAGAAGTCTACACCTTC. Translated: CASSQQTQGEVYTF.

This sequence joins TRBV25-1 and TRBJ2-7; D ambiguous. Germline V gene lookup returns CDR1 MGHDK and CDR2 SYGVNS. This CDR3 is built from 13 residues. V gave up 3 bases and J gave up 4 bases, with 10 bases separating them. CDR3: CASSDRLTYEQYF. The DNA of the CDR3 is TGTGCCAGCAGTGACAGGCTGACGTACGAGCAGTACTTC.